This T cell receptor (beta chain) was observed in a study of cytomegalovirus exposure and HLA in healthy donors. Study overall: Within an early data release were 65 million to 90 million unique TCRs drawn from HLA-typed donors.

V lost 3 bases and J lost 0, with 15 bases in between. Germline CDR1 reads LNHDA; CDR2 reads SQIVND (reference sequence). This CDR3 has 17 amino acids. About this clone itself: Its antigen is currently unknown.

PCR used 60 Vbeta primers and 13 Jbeta primers. Profiled with immunoSEQ multiplex PCR; TCRdb holds only in-frame clones, not every one. Of about 200,000 clones in the sample, over 75% were seen once. Whereas donors were nominally healthy upon sampling, unrecorded immune exposures were probable. General study results and limits: Other equally common chains were less clonally expanded than HLA-associated TCR beta chains, a later analysis showed. TRBV6-2, TRBV6-3 and other indistinguishable V segments were excluded.

This sequence joins TRBV19 and TRBJ1-5; D is unresolved. The TCR was taken from a boy between 2 and 10 years old in good health and CMV-seronegative. The specimen sequenced was PBMCs. This CDR3 is CASSMIAGGVSNQPQHF. As DNA, the CDR3 is TGTGCCAGTAGTATGATTGCGGGCGGGGTTAGCAATCAGCCCCAGCATTTT. Complete variable domain (other parts from reference TRBV19 and TRBJ1-5): DGGITQSPKYLFRKEGQNVTLSCEQNLNHDAMYWYRQDPGQGLRLIYYSQIVNDFQKGDIAEGYSVSREKKESFPLTVTSAQKNPTAFYLCASSMIAGGVSNQPQHFGDGTRLSIL.